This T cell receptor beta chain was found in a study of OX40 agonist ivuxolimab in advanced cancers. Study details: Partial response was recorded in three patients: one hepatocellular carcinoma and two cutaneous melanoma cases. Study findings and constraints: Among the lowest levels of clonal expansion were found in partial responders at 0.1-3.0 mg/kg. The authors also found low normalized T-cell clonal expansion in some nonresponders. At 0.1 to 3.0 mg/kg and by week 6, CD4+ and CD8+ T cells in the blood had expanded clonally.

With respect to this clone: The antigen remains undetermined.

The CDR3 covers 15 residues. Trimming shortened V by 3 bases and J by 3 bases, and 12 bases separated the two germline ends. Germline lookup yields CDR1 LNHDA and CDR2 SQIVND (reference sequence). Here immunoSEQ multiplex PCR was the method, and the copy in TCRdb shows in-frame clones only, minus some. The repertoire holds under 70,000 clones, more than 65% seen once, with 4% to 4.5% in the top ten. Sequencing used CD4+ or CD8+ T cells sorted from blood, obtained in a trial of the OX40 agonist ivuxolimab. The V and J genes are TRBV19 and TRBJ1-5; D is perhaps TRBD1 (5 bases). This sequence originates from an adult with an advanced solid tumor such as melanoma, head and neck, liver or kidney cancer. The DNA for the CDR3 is TGTGCCAGTAGTATGTCCAGGGCGGACAATCAGCCCCAGCATTTT. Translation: CASSMSRADNQPQHF. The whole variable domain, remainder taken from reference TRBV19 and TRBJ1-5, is DGGITQSPKYLFRKEGQNVTLSCEQNLNHDAMYWYRQDPGQGLRLIYYSQIVNDFQKGDIAEGYSVSREKKESFPLTVTSAQKNPTAFYLCASSMSRADNQPQHFGDGTRLSIL.